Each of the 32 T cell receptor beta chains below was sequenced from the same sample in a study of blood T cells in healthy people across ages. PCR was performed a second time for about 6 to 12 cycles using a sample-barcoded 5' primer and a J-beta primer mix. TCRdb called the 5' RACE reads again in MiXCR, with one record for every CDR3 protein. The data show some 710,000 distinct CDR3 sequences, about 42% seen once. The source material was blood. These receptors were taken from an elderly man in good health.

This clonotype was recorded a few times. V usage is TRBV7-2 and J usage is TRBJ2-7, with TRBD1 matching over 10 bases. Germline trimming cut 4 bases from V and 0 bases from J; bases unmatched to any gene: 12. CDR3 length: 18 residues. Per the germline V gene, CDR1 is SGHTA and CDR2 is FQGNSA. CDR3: CASSYPGGTGVNSYEQYF. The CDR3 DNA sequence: TGTGCCAGCAGCTACCCTGGGGGGACAGGGGTCAACTCCTACGAGCAGTACTTC.

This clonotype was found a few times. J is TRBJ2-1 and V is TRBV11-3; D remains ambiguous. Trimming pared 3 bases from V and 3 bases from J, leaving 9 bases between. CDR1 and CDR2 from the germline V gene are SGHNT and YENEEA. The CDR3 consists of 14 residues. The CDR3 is CASSFERNYNEQFF. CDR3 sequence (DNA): TGTGCCAGCAGCTTTGAACGGAACTACAATGAGCAGTTCTTC.

CDR3 amino acids: CSAMHMAAPPGEQYF. The DNA for the CDR3 is TGCAGTGCTATGCACATGGCAGCCCCGCCGGGCGAGCAGTACTTC. The chain carries TRBV20-1 and TRBJ2-7; D remains ambiguous. The CDR3 sequence is 15 residues long. Germline assignment: CDR1 DFQATT and CDR2 SNEGSKA (reference sequence). Trimming cost V 4 bases and J 6 bases, with 22 bases left between them.

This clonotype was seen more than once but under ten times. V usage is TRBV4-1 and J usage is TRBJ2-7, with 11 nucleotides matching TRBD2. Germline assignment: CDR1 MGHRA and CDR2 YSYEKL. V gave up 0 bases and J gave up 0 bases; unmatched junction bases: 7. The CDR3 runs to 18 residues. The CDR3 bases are TGCGCCAGCAGCCAAGATAGGACTAGCGGGTTGAGCTCCTACGAGCAGTACTTC. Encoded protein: CASSQDRTSGLSSYEQYF.

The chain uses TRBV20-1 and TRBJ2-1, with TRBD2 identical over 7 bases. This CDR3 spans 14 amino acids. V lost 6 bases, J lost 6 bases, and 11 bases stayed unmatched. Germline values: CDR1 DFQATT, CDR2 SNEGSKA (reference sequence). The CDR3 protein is CSARSLAAINEQFF. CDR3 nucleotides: TGCAGTGCGCGGAGCCTAGCGGCGATCAATGAGCAGTTCTTC.

CDR3 loop: CASISDRGITEAFF. CDR3 DNA: TGTGCCAGCATCAGCGACAGGGGGATAACCGAAGCTTTCTTT. V gene TRBV12-3 or TRBV12-4 combines with J gene TRBJ1-1; 9 nucleotides align to TRBD1. The V gene end was trimmed by 7 bases and the J gene end by 8 bases; junction bases not matched to a gene: 11. The CDR3 loop spans 14 amino acids.

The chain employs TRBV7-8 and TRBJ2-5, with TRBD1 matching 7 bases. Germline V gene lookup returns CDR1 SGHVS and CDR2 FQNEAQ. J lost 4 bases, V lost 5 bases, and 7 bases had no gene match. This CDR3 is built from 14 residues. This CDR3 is CASSLQTGRETQYF. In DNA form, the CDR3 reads TGTGCCAGCAGCCTCCAGACAGGGAGAGAGACCCAGTACTTC. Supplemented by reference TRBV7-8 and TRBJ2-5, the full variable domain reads GAGVSQSPRYKVAKRGQDVALRCDPISGHVSLFWYQQALGQGPEFLTYFQNEAQLDKSGLPSDRFFAERPEGSVSTLKIQRTQQEDSAVYLCASSLQTGRETQYFGPGTRLLVL.

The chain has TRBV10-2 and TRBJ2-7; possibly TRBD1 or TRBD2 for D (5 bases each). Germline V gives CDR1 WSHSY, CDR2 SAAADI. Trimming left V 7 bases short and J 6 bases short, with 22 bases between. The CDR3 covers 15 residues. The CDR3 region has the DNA TGCGCCAGCACCTCCGGGACCCTCGGTGAGCGCGAGCAGTACTTC. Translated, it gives CASTSGTLGEREQYF.

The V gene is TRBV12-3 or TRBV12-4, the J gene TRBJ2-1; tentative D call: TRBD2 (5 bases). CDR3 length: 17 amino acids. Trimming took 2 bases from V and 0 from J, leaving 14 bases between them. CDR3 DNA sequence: TGTGCCAGCAGTTTACTTGGGCGGGCCGACTCCTACAATGAGCAGTTCTTC. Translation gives CASSLLGRADSYNEQFF.

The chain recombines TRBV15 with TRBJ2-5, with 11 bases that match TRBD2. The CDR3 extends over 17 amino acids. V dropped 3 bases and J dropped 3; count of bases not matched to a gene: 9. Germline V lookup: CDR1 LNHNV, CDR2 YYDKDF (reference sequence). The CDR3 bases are TGTGCCACCAGCAGCCTACCCGGGACTAGCGGCAAAGAGACCCAGTACTTC. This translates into CATSSLPGTSGKETQYF.

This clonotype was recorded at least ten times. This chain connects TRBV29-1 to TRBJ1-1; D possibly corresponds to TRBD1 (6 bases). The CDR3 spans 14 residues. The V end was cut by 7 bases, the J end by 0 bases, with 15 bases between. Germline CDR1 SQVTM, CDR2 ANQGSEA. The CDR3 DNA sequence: TGCAGCGCACGGGACACCAGCATGAACACTGAAGCTTTCTTT. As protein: CSARDTSMNTEAFF.

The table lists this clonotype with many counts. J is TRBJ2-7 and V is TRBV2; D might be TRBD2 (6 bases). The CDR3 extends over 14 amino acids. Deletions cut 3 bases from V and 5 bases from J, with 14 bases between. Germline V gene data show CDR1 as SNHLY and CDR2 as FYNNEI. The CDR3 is CASSDGGYRNEQYF. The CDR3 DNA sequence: TGTGCCAGCAGTGATGGAGGGTATAGGAACGAGCAGTACTTC.

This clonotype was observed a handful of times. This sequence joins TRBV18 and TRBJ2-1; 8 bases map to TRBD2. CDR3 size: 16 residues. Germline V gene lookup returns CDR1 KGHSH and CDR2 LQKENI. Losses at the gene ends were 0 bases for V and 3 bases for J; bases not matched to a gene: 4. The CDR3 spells CASSPPSGSFYNEQFF. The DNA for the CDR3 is TGTGCCAGCTCACCACCAAGCGGGAGTTTCTACAATGAGCAGTTCTTC.

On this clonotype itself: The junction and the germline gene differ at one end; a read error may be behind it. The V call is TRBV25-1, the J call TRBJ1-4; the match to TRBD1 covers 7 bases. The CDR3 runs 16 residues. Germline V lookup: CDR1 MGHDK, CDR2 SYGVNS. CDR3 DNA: TGTGCCAGCAGTGAATTTGCGCCAGGGGGTAATAAAAAACTGTTTTTT. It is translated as CASSEFAPGGNKKLFF.

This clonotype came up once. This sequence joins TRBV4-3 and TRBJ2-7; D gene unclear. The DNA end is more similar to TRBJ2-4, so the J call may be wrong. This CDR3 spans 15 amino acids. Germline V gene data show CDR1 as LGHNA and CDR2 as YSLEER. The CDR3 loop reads CASSQDLGLGNIQYF. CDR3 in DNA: TGCGCCAGCAGCCAAGATCTTGGGCTGGGAAACATTCAGTACTTC.

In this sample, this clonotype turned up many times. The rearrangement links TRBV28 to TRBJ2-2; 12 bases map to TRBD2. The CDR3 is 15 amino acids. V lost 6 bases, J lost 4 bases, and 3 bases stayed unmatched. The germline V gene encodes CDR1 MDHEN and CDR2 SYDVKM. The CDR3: CASRPTSGSTGELFF. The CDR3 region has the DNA TGTGCCAGCAGGCCGACTAGCGGGAGCACCGGGGAGCTGTTTTTT.

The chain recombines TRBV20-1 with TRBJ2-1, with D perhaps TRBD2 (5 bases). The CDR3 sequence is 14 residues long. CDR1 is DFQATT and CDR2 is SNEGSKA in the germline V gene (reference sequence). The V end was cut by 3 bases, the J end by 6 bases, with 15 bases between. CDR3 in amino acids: CSASVELVVNEQFF. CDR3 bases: TGCAGTGCTAGTGTTGAACTAGTGGTCAATGAGCAGTTCTTC.

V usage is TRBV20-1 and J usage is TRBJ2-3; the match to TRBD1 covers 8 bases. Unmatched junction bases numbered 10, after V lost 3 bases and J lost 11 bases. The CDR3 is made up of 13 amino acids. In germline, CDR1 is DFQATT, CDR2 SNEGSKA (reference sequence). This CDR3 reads CSASHGQGQGQYF. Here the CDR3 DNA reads TGCAGTGCTAGCCACGGACAGGGACAAGGGCAGTATTTT.

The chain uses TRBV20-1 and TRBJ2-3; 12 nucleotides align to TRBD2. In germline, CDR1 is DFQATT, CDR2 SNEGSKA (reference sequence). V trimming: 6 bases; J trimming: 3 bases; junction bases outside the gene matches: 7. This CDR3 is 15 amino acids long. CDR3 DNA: TGCAGTGCGGAGACGACTAGCGGGAGTACAGATACGCAGTATTTT. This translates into CSAETTSGSTDTQYF.

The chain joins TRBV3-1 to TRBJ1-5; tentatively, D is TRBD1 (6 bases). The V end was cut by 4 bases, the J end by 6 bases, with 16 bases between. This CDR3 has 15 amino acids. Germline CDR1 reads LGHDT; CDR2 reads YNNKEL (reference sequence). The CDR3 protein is CASSRGSQGTQPQHF. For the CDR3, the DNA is TGTGCCAGCAGCCGGGGATCACAGGGAACTCAGCCCCAGCATTTT.

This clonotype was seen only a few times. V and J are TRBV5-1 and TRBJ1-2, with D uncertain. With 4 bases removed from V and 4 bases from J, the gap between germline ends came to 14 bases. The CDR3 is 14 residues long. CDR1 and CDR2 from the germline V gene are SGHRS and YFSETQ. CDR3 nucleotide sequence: TGCGCCAGCAGCCCAGGAGAGCGGATCTATGGCTACACCTTC. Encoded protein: CASSPGERIYGYTF.

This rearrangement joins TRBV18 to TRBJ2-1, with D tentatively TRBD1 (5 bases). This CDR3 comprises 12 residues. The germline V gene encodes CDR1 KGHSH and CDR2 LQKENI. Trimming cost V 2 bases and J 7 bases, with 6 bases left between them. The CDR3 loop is CASSPNRNEQFF. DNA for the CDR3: TGTGCCAGCTCACCAAACAGGAATGAGCAGTTCTTC. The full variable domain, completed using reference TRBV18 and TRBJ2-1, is NAGVMQNPRHLVRRRGQEARLRCSPMKGHSHVYWYRQLPEEGLKFMVYLQKENIIDESGMPKERFSAEFPKEGPSILRIQQVVRGDSAAYFCASSPNRNEQFFGPGTRLTVL.

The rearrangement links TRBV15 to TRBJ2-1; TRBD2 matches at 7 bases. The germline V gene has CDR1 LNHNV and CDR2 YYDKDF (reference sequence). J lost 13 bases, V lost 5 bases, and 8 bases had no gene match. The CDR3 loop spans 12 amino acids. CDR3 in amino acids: CATSSSGSSQFF. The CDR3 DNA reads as TGTGCCACCAGCTCTAGCGGCAGCTCCCAGTTCTTC.

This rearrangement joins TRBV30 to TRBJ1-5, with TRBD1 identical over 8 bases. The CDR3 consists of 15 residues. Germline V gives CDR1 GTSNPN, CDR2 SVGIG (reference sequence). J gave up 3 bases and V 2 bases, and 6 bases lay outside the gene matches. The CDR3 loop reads CAWSYGQGFNQPQHF. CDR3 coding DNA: TGTGCCTGGAGTTATGGACAGGGCTTCAATCAGCCCCAGCATTTT.

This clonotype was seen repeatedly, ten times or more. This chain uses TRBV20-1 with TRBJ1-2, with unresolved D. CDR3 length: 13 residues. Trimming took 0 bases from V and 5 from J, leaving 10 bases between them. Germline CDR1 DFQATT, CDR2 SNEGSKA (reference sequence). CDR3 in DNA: TGCAGTGCTAGAGATGGTGGGAGATATGGCTACACCTTC. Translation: CSARDGGRYGYTF.

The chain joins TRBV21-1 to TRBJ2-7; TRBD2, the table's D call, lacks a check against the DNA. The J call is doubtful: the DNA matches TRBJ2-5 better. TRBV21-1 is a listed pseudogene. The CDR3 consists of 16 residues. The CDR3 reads CASGGKVAGPCETQYF. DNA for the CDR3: TGTGCCAGCGGCGGAAAGGTAGCGGGGCCCTGCGAGACCCAGTACTTC.

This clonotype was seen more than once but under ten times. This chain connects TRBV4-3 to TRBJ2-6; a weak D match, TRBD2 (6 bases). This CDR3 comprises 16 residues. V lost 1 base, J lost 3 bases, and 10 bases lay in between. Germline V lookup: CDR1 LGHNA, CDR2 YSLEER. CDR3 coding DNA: TGCGCCAGCAGCCAAGTCGGAGGGTATGGGGCCAACGTCCTGACTTTC. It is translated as CASSQVGGYGANVLTF.

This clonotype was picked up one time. CDR3 nucleotides: TGTGCCACCAGCAGAGATCGGAGCGACGAGCAGTTCTTC. Protein: CATSRDRSDEQFF. The chain links TRBV15 to TRBJ2-1; D unclear. The V end lost 0 bases, the J end lost 10 bases, and 10 bases lay between the germline ends. CDR3 length equals 13 residues. Germline CDR1 reads LNHNV; CDR2 reads YYDKDF (reference sequence).

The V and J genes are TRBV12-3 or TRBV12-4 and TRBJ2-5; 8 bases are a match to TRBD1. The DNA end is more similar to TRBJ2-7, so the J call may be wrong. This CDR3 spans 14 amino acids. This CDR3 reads CASSLGQVFHEQYF. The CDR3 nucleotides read TGTGCCAGCAGTTTGGGACAGGTATTCCACGAGCAGTACTTC.

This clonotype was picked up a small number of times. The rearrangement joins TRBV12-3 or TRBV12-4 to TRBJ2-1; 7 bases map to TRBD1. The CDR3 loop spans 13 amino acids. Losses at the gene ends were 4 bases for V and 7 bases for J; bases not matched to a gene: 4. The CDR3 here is CASSSQQGNEQFF. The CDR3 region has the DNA TGTGCCAGCAGTTCCCAACAGGGGAATGAGCAGTTCTTC.

In DNA, the CDR3 is TGTGCCAGCAGCCCAGAGGTCGGGAGCGGGGGGCCCTACGAGCAGTACTTC. This sequence encodes CASSPEVGSGGPYEQYF. This rearrangement joins TRBV7-8 to TRBJ2-5, with 9 bases fitting TRBD2. The DNA matches TRBJ2-7 better at its end, which makes the J call doubtful. CDR1 is SGHVS, CDR2 FQNEAQ, per germline. The CDR3 covers 17 residues.

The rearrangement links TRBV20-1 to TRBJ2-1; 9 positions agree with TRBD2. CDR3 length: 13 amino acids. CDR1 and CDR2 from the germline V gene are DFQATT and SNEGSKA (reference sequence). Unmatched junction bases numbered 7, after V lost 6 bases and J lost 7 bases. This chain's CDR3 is CSAWGLAGNEQFF. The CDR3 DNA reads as TGCAGTGCCTGGGGACTAGCTGGGAATGAGCAGTTCTTC.